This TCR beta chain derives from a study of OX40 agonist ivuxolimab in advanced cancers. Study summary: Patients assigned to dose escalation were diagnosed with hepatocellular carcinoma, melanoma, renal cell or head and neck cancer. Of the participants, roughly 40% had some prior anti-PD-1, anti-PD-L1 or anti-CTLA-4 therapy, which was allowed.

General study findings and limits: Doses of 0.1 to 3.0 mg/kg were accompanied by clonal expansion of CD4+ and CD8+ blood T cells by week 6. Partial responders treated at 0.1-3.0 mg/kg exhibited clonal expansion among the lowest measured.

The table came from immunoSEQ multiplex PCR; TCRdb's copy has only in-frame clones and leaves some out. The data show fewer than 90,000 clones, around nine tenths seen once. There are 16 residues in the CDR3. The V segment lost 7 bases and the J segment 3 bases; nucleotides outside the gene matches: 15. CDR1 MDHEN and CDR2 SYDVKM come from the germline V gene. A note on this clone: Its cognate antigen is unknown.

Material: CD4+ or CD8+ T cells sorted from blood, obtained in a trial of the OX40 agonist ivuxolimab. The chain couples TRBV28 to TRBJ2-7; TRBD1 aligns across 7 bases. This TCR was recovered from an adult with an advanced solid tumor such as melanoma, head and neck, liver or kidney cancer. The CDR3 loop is CASTEAGRDSFYEQYF. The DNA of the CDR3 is TGTGCCAGCACCGAGGCAGGCCGGGACAGCTTCTACGAGCAGTACTTC.